This T cell receptor beta chain appears in the sequencing data of a study of blood T cell repertoires in COVID-19. Study context: Italy, Spain and the United States were the sources of the convalescent and acute COVID-19 samples. In each case, the material was cDNA or gDNA derived from T cells, B-cell-depleted T cells, or PBMCs.

How the authors handled the data: Reference gene primer amplification gave nucleated cell count estimates. Sequencing used immunoSEQ multiplex PCR; TCRdb keeps in-frame clones, though not all of them. That table gives V, J and clone size, and the DNA gave D and trimming. Of tens of thousands of clones listed, under 85% were seen once; the top ten hold approximately 3.5%. The V end was cut by 6 bases, the J end by 1 base, with 21 bases between. In germline, CDR1 is SGHDN, CDR2 FVKESK. The CDR3 extends over 17 amino acids. The clonotype comes from a woman of 80 years or more with acute or convalescent COVID-19. Input material: peripheral blood. This chain uses TRBV14 with TRBJ2-5, with TRBD2 as a possible D gene (7 bases). The CDR3 region has the DNA TGTGCCAGCAGTCCCGGGGGCGGGACTATAACCCAAGAGACCCAGTACTTC. Its translation is CASSPGGGTITQETQYF.